One sample yielded the 2 T cell receptor beta chains listed below, sequenced in a study of blood T cells in healthy people across ages. Primed by a sample-barcoded 5' primer and a J-beta primer mix, a second PCR proceeded for about 7 to 11 cycles. TCRdb reprocessed the 5' RACE reads via MiXCR and lists one record per CDR3 protein. The sample contains under 850,000 distinct CDR3 sequences, under 40% of which appear only once. The sequenced sample consisted of blood. The receptors originated from a man aged 18 to 30 in good health.

The chain recombines TRBV20-1 with TRBJ1-2, with a weak D call TRBD1 (5 bases). V dropped 5 bases and J dropped 4 bases, with 17 bases sitting between them. Germline loops: CDR1 DFQATT, CDR2 SNEGSKA (reference sequence). The CDR3 contains 14 residues. DNA for the CDR3: TGCAGTGCTGAATTCAGGGAGGGGATCTATGGCTACACCTTC. Translating it yields CSAEFREGIYGYTF.

For this clonotype: Germline and junction disagree at one end, which may indicate a read error. The V and J genes are TRBV7-2 and TRBJ1-6; 8 bases are shared with TRBD1. The CDR3 has 15 amino acids. The V gene's germline CDR1 is SGHTA and CDR2 FQGNSA. The CDR3 coding sequence is TGTGCCAGCAGCCCCCGACAGGGGTATAATTCACCCCCCCACTTT. Translation gives CASSPRQGYNSPPHF.